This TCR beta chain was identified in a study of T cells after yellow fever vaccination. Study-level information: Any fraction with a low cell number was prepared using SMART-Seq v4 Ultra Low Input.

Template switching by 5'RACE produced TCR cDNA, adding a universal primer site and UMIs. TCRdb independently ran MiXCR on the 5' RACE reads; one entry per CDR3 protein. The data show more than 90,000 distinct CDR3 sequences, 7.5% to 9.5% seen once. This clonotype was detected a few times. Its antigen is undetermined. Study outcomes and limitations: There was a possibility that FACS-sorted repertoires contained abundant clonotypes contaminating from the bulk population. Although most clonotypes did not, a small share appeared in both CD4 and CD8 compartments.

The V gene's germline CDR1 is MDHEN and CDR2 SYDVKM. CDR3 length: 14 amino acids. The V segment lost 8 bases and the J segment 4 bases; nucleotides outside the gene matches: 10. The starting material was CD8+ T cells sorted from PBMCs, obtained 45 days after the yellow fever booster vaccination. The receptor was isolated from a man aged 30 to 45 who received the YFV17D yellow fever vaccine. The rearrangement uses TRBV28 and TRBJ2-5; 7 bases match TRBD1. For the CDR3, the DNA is TGTGCCAGCGATTATCACAGGGGAGCAGAGACCCAGTACTTC. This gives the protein CASDYHRGAETQYF.